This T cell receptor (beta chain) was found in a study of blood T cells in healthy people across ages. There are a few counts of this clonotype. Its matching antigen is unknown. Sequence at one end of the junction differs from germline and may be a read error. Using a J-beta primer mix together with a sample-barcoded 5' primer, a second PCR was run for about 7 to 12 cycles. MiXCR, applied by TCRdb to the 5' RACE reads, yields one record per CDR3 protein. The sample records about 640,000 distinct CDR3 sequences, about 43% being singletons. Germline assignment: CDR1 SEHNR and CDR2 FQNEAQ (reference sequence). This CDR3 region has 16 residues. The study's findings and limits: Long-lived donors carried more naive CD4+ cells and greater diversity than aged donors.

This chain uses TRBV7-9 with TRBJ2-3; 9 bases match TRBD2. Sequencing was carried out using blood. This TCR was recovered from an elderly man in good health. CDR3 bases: TGTGCCCGCAGCTTTAGATGGACGACTAGCGGAGATACGCAGTATTTT. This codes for CARSFRWTTSGDTQYF.